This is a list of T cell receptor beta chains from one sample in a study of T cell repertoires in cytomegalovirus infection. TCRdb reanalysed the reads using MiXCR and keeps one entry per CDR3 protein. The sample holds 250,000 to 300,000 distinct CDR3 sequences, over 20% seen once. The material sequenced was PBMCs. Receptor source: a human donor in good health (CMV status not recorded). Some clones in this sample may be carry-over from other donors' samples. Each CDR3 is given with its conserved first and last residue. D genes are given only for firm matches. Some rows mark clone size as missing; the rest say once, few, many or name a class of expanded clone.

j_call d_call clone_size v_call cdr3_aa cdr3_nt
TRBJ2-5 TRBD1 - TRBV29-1 CSVDPTGGQETQYF TGCAGCGTTGATCCGACAGGGGGCCAAGAGACCCAGTACTTC
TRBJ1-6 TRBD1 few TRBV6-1 CATWDRKNSPLHF TGTGCCACCTGGGACAGGAAGAATTCACCCCTCCACTTT
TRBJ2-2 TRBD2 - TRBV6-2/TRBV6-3 CASSALAGVRTGKLFF TGTGCCAGCAGTGCACTAGCGGGAGTTAGAACCGGGAAGCTGTTTTTT
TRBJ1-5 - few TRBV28 CATLSGNQPQHF TGTGCCACCCTAAGCGGCAATCAGCCCCAGCATTTT
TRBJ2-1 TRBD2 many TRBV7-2 CASSVGGTSGSNEQFF TGTGCCAGCAGCGTCGGTGGGACTAGCGGATCCAATGAGCAGTTCTTC
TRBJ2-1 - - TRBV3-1 CASSPRGNYNEQFF TGTGCCAGCAGCCCCCGGGGAAACTACAATGAGCAGTTCTTC
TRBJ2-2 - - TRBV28 CASSFSPNDVTGELFF TGTGCCAGCAGTTTTTCTCCCAATGACGTGACCGGGGAGCTGTTTTTT
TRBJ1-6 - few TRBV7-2 CASSLNTRSPLHF TGTGCCAGCAGCTTAAATACACGTTCACCCCTCCACTTT
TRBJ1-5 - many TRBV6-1 CASRPDVPGGNQPQHF TGTGCCAGCAGACCGGACGTCCCCGGAGGCAATCAGCCCCAGCATTTT
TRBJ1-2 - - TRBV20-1 CSARDRGGYTF TGCAGTGCTAGAGATCGGGGTGGCTACACCTTC
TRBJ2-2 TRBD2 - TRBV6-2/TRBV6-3 CASSSRTSGSFTGELFF TGTGCCAGCAGTTCGCGGACTAGCGGGAGTTTCACCGGGGAGCTGTTTTTT
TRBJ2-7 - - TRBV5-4 CASSFAGQLGAGEQYF TGTGCCAGCAGCTTCGCGGGACAGCTTGGGGCCGGCGAGCAGTACTTC
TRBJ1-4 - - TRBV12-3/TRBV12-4 CASSLESEGEKLFF TGTGCCAGCAGTCTTGAATCGGAAGGGGAAAAACTGTTTTTT
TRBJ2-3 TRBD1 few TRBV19 CASSTVTGTGDPDTQYF TGTGCCAGTAGTACCGTGACCGGGACAGGGGACCCAGATACGCAGTATTTT
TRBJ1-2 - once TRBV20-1 CSASDPGQGDYGYTF TGCAGTGCTAGTGACCCAGGGCAGGGTGACTATGGCTACACCTTC
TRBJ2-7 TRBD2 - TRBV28 CASRGEDATPYEQYF TGTGCCAGCCGGGGGGAGGACGCCACTCCTTACGAGCAGTACTTC
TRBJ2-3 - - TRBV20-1 CSARDLRDPTDTQYF TGCAGTGCTAGAGATCTGCGGGACCCCACAGATACGCAGTATTTT
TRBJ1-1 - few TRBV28 CASSTGTPVRAFF TGTGCCAGCAGCACAGGGACGCCCGTTCGGGCTTTCTTT
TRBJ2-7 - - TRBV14 CASSQELRDGAYEQYF TGTGCCAGCAGCCAAGAGTTACGGGACGGAGCCTACGAGCAGTACTTC
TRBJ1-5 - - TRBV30 CAWRIRGAGNQPQHF TGTGCCTGGAGGATCCGGGGGGCTGGCAATCAGCCCCAGCATTTT
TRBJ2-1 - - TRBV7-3 CASSLTLGRTLNEQFF TGTGCCAGCAGCTTAACGTTGGGGCGGACGCTCAATGAGCAGTTCTTC
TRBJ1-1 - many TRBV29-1 CSVGGGTEAFF TGCAGCGTTGGAGGGGGCACTGAAGCTTTCTTT
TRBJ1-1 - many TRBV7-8 CASSSRRDKADTEAFF TGTGCCAGCAGCTCTAGGCGGGACAAGGCGGACACTGAAGCTTTCTTT
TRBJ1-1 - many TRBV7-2 CASSIATGRTNTEAFF TGTGCCAGCAGCATAGCGACTGGACGGACGAACACTGAAGCTTTCTTT
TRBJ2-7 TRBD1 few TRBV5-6 CASSVPGQGANEQYF TGTGCCAGCAGCGTCCCGGGACAGGGGGCGAACGAGCAGTACTTC
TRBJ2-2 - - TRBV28 CASSLWSRDTARRSGELFF TGTGCCAGCAGTTTATGGAGCCGGGACACAGCCCGACGGTCCGGGGAGCTGTTTTTT
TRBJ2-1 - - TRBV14 CASSQDFTSGHEQFF TGTGCCAGCAGCCAAGATTTCACGTCCGGGCATGAGCAGTTCTTC
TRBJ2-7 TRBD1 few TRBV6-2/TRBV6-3 CASSTPTGNYEQYF TGTGCCAGCAGTACCCCGACAGGGAACTACGAGCAGTACTTC
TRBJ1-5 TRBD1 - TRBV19 CASSVMDRQDQPQHF TGTGCCAGTAGTGTTATGGACAGGCAAGATCAGCCCCAGCATTTT
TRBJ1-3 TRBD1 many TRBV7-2 CASSPGGEAGNTIYF TGTGCCAGCAGCCCAGGGGGGGAGGCTGGAAACACCATATATTTT
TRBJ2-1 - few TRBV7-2 CASSLGYSYNEQFF TGTGCCAGCAGCTTAGGATACTCCTACAATGAGCAGTTCTTC
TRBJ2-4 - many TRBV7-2 CASSLALGRAKNIQYF TGTGCCAGCAGCTTAGCGCTGGGTAGGGCCAAAAACATTCAGTACTTC
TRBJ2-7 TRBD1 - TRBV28 CASSLQTGAYEQYF TGTGCCAGCAGTTTACAGACAGGGGCTTACGAGCAGTACTTC
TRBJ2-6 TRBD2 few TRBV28 CASSLSAGAGANVLTF TGTGCCAGCAGTTTATCGGCGGGGGCTGGGGCCAACGTCCTGACTTTC
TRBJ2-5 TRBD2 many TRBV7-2 CASTTSGMGETQYF TGTGCCAGCACGACTAGCGGGATGGGAGAGACCCAGTACTTC
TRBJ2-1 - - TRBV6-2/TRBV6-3 CASSLLREYNEQFF TGTGCCAGCAGCCTACTTAGGGAGTACAATGAGCAGTTCTTC
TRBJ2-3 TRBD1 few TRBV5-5 CASSLGTGDRTDTQYF TGTGCCAGCAGCTTGGGGACAGGGGATCGCACAGATACGCAGTATTTT
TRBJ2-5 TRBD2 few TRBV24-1 CATSDPGLAGAETQYF TGTGCCACCAGTGATCCGGGACTAGCGGGAGCGGAGACCCAGTACTTC
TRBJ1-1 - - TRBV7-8 CASRLQPGNTEAFF TGTGCCAGCAGGTTGCAGCCCGGGAACACTGAAGCTTTCTTT
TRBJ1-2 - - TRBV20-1 CSAGVGRGYTF TGCAGTGCTGGTGTGGGCCGGGGCTACACCTTC
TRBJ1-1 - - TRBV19 CASSPPTYTEAFF TGTGCCAGTAGTCCGCCGACATACACTGAAGCTTTCTTT
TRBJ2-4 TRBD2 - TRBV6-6 CASSPTGGNIQYF TGTGCCAGCAGCCCGACGGGGGGAAACATTCAGTACTTC
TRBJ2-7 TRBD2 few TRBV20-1 CSARLAGGPLNEQYF TGCAGTGCTAGGCTAGCGGGAGGGCCCCTTAACGAGCAGTACTTC